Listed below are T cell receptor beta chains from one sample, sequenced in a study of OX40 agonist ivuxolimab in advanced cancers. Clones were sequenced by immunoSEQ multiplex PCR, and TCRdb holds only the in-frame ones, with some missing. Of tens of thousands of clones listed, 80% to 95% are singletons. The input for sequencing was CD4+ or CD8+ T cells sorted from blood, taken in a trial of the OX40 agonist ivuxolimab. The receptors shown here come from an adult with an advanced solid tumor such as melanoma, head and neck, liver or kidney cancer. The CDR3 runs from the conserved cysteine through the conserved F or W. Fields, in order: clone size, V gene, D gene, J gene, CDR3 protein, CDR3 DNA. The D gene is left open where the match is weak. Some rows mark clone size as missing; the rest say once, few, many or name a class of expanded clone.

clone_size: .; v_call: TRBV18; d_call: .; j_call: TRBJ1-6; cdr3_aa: CASSPYKESYNSPLHF; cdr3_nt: TGTGCCAGCTCACCATATAAAGAATCCTATAATTCACCCCTCCACTTT
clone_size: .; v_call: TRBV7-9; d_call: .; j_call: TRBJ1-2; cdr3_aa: CASSSQEGYYGYTF; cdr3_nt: TGTGCCAGCAGCTCCCAGGAGGGTTACTATGGCTACACCTTC
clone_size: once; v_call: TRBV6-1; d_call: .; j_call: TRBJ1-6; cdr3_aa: CASSGDRPRYSPLHF; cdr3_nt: TGTGCCAGCAGCGGGGACCGTCCGAGGTATTCACCCCTCCACTTT
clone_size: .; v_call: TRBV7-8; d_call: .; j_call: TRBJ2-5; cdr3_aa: CASSLTMGGQVPQYF; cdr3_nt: TGTGCCAGCAGCTTAACCATGGGGGGCCAAGTCCCCCAGTACTTC
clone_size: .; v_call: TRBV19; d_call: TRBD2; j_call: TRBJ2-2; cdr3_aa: CASSREGEKELFF; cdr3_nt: TGTGCCAGTAGTCGGGAGGGGGAAAAGGAGCTGTTTTTT
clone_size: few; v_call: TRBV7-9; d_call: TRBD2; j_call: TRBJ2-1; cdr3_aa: CASSFPLAGGPYNEQFF; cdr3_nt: TGTGCCAGCAGCTTCCCGCTAGCGGGGGGGCCTTACAATGAGCAGTTCTTC
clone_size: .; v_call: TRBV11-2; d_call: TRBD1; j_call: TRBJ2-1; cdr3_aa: CASSFGTGGWVQFF; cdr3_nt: TGTGCCAGCAGCTTCGGGACAGGGGGCTGGGTGCAGTTCTTC
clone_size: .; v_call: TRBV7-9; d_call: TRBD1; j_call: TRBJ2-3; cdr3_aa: CASSPRDRGASTDTQYF; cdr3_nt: TGTGCCAGCAGCCCCCGGGACAGGGGGGCTAGCACAGATACGCAGTATTTT
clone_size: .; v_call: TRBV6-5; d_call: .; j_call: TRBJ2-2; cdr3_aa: CASSYSSYTGELFF; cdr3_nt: TGTGCCAGCAGTTACTCTAGCTACACCGGGGAGCTGTTTTTT
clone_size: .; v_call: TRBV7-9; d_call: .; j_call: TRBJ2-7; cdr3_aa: CASSSRGFPAEQYF; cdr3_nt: TGTGCCAGCAGCTCACGGGGTTTTCCTGCCGAGCAGTACTTC
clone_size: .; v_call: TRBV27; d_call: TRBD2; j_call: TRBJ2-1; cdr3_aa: CASSLAGDNEQFF; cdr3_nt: TGTGCCAGCAGTTTGGCGGGAGACAATGAGCAGTTCTTC
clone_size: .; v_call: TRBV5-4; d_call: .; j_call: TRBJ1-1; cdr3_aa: CASSSWATEAFF; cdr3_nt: TGTGCCAGCAGCTCGTGGGCGACTGAAGCTTTCTTT
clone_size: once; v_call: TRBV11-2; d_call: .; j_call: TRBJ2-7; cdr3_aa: CASSLGAISAYEQYF; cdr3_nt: TGTGCCAGCAGCTTAGGTGCTATCTCAGCCTACGAGCAGTACTTC
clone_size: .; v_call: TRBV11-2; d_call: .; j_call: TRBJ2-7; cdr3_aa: CASSSQSNSYEQYF; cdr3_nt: TGTGCCAGCAGCTCACAGTCAAATTCCTACGAGCAGTACTTC
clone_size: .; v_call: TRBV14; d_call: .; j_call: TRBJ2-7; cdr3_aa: CASSPSGRSYEQYF; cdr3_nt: TGTGCCAGCAGCCCTTCTGGGAGGTCCTACGAGCAGTACTTC
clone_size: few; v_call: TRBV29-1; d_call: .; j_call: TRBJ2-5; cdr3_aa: CSVELGGRETQYF; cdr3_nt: TGCAGCGTTGAATTGGGGGGGCGGGAGACCCAGTACTTC
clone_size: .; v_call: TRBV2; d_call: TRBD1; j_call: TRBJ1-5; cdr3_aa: CASSEPQGGYSNQPQHF; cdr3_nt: TGTGCCAGCAGTGAGCCACAGGGGGGATATAGCAATCAGCCCCAGCATTTT
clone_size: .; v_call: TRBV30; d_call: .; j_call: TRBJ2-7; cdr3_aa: CAWAYSSEQYF; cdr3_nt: TGTGCCTGGGCTTACTCTAGCGAGCAGTACTTC
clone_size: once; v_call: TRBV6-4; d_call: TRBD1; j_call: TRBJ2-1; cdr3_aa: CASSGDRGGTDEQFF; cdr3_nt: TGTGCCAGCAGCGGGGACAGGGGAGGAACCGATGAGCAGTTCTTC
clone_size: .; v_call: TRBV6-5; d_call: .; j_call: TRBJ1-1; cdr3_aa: CASSESLMNTEAFF; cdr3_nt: TGTGCCAGCTCCGAATCCCTAATGAACACTGAAGCTTTCTTT
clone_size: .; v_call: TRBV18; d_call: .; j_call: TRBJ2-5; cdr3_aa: CASSPPNSRVGQETQYF; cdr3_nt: TGTGCCAGCTCACCACCTAATTCCAGGGTAGGTCAAGAGACCCAGTACTTC
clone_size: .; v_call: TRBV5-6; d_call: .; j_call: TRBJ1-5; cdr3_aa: CASSVGGDNQPQHF; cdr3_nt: TGTGCCAGCAGCGTGGGAGGCGACAATCAGCCCCAGCATTTT
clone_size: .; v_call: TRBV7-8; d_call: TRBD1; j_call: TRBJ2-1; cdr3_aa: CASSLRGQDNEQFF; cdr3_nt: TGTGCCAGCAGCTTAAGGGGACAGGACAATGAGCAGTTCTTC
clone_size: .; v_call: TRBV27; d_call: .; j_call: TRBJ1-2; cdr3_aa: CASSLGQFNYGYTF; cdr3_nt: TGTGCCAGCAGTTTAGGGCAGTTTAACTATGGCTACACCTTC
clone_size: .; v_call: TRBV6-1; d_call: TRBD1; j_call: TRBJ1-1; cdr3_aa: CASSEGGGGWWALDTEAFF; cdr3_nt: TGTGCCAGCAGTGAAGGAGGAGGGGGCTGGTGGGCTCTGGACACTGAAGCTTTCTTT
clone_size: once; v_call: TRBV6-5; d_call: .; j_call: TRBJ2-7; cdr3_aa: CASSSTPSNYEQYF; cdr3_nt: TGTGCCAGCAGTTCAACGCCGAGCAACTACGAGCAGTACTTC
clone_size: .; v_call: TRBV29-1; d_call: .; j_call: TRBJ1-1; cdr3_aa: CSVDRNTEAFF; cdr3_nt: TGCAGCGTTGACAGGAACACTGAAGCTTTCTTT
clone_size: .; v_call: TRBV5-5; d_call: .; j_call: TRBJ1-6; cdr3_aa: CASSLEQGYSPLHF; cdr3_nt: TGTGCCAGCAGCTTGGAGCAGGGGTATTCACCCCTCCACTTT
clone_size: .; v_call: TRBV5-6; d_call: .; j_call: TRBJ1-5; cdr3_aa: CASSLGPAASNQPQHF; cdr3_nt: TGTGCCAGCAGCCTCGGACCGGCCGCTAGCAATCAGCCCCAGCATTTT
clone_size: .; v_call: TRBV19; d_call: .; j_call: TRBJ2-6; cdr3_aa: CASSLQGISGANVLTF; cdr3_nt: TGTGCCAGTAGTCTTCAGGGAATTTCGGGGGCCAACGTCCTGACTTTC
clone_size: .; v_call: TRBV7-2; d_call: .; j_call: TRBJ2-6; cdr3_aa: CASTKGPSGANVLTF; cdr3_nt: TGTGCCAGCACCAAAGGGCCCTCTGGGGCCAACGTCCTGACTTTC
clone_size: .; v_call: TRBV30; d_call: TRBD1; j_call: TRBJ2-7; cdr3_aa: CAWTRDREGEQYF; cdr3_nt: TGTGCCTGGACAAGGGACAGGGAGGGAGAGCAGTACTTC
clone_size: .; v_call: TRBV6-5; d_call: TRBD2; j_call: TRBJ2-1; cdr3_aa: CASSYSIAGARERFF; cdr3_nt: TGTGCCAGCAGTTACTCGATAGCGGGGGCCCGGGAGAGGTTCTTC
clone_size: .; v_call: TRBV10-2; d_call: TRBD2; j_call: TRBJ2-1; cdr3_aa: CASSESASGAEPFF; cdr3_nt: TGCGCCAGCAGTGAGTCGGCTAGCGGGGCTGAGCCATTCTTC
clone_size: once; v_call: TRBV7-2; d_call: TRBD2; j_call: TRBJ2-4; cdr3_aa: CASSTTGLAGGPENIQYF; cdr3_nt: TGTGCCAGCAGCACAACCGGACTAGCGGGGGGGCCTGAAAACATTCAGTACTTC
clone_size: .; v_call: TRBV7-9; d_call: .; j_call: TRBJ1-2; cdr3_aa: CASSLAANYGYTF; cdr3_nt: TGTGCCAGCAGCTTAGCTGCTAACTATGGCTACACCTTC
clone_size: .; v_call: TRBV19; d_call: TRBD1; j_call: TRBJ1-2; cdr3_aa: CASTSSGQGSGYTF; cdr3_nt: TGTGCCAGTACCTCCTCGGGACAGGGCTCTGGCTACACCTTC
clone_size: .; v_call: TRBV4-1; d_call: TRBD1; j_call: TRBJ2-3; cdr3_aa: CASSQHGTGVQDTQYF; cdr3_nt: TGCGCCAGCAGCCAACACGGGACAGGGGTCCAAGATACGCAGTATTTT
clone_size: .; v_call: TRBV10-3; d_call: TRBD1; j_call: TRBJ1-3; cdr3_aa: CAITDRGRAGNTIYF; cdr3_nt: TGTGCCATCACAGACAGGGGAAGAGCTGGAAACACCATATATTTT
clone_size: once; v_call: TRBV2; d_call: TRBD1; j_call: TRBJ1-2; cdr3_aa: CASKGGRAGGAYGYTF; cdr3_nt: TGTGCCAGCAAGGGGGGCCGCGCAGGGGGCGCGTATGGCTACACCTTC
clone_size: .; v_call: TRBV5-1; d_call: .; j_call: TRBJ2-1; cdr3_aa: CASSLGGNEQFF; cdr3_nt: TGCGCCAGCAGCTTGGGAGGGAATGAGCAGTTCTTC
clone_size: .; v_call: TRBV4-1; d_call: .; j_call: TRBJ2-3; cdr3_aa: CASSPKGTDTQYF; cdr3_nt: TGCGCCAGCAGCCCCAAGGGCACAGATACGCAGTATTTT
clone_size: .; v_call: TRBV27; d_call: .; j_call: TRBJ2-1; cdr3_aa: CASSPFTPYNEQFF; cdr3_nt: TGTGCCAGTTCGCCTTTTACTCCCTACAATGAGCAGTTCTTC
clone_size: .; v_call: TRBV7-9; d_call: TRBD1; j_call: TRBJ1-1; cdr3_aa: CASSFLQGTEAFF; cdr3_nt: TGTGCCAGCAGCTTCCTACAGGGGACTGAAGCTTTCTTT
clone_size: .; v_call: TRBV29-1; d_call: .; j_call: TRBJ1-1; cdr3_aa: CSVGSTEAFF; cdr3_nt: TGCAGCGTTGGCTCAACTGAAGCTTTCTTT
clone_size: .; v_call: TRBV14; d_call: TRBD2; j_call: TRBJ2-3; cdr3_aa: CASSQDPGGALAADTQYF; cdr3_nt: TGTGCCAGCAGCCAAGATCCGGGGGGAGCTCTTGCTGCAGATACGCAGTATTTT
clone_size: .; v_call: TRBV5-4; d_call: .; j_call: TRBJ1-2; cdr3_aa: CASSLGAESRGYTF; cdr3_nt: TGTGCCAGCAGCTTGGGGGCAGAGTCGAGAGGCTACACCTTC
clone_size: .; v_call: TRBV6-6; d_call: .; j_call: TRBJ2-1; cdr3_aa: CASSYSGGHNEQFF; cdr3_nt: TGTGCCAGCAGTTACTCAGGAGGCCACAATGAGCAGTTCTTC
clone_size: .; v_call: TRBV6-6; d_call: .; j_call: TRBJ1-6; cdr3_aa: CASSYVSGNSPLHF; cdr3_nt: TGTGCCAGCAGTTACGTGTCGGGAAATTCACCCCTCCACTTT